A single sample is the source of the 30 T cell receptor beta chains below, sequenced in a study of technical replicates of blood from a few donors. The data were produced by immunoSEQ multiplex PCR, yet TCRdb's version contains in-frame clones alone and is incomplete. The sample has just under 45,000 clones, around 96% seen once. The source material was T cells isolated from PBMCs. The receptors shown here come from a human donor in good health.

This chain links TRBV5-1 with TRBJ1-2; 8 bases are a match to TRBD1. The J segment lost 1 base and the V segment lost 7 bases, leaving 9 bases of the junction unmatched. This CDR3 has 15 amino acids. Germline lookup yields CDR1 SGHRS and CDR2 YFSETQ. Here the CDR3 DNA reads TGCGCCAGCGGGCTATCGACAGGGGATAACTATGGCTACACCTTC. Its protein product is CASGLSTGDNYGYTF.

The chain employs TRBV7-9 and TRBJ1-2; D is unresolved. Per germline, CDR1 SEHNR and CDR2 FQNEAQ (reference sequence). V gave up 1 base and J gave up 7 bases, with 16 bases separating them. The CDR3 runs 15 residues. The CDR3, as DNA: TGTGCCAGCAGCTTAGGTGGCTGGGAGCCGGGTGGCTACACCTTC. Residues: CASSLGGWEPGGYTF.

This chain connects TRBV19 to TRBJ1-1; TRBD1 agrees at 9 bases. The trim removed 6 bases at V and 6 bases at J, leaving 5 bases unmatched. This CDR3 is 13 amino acids long. Germline V gene lookup returns CDR1 LNHDA and CDR2 SQIVND (reference sequence). The CDR3 DNA follows: TGTGCCAGTAGGAAACAGGGGGCGCCTGAAGCTTTCTTT. Translating gives CASRKQGAPEAFF.

This chain links TRBV29-1 with TRBJ2-1; D is unclear. Germline values: CDR1 SQVTM, CDR2 ANQGSEA. The CDR3 is made up of 11 amino acids. Deletions cut 7 bases from V and 8 bases from J, with 12 bases between. The chain's CDR3 is CSAVLVDEQFF. The CDR3 DNA follows: TGCAGCGCAGTCCTGGTTGATGAGCAGTTCTTC.

Only one count was recorded for this clone. The CDR3 coding sequence is TGTGCCAGCAGCTTAGCGGGGACATTCACCGGGGAGCTGTTTTTT. Protein: CASSLAGTFTGELFF. The chain uses TRBV7-9 and TRBJ2-2; D might be TRBD1 (6 bases). Trimming cost V 0 bases and J 4 bases, with 9 bases left between them. The CDR3 is 15 amino acids. The germline gives CDR1 SEHNR, CDR2 FQNEAQ (reference sequence). Full variable domain (missing parts from reference TRBV7-9 and TRBJ2-2): DTGVSQNPRHKITKRGQNVTFRCDPISEHNRLYWYRQTLGQGPEFLTYFQNEAQLEKSRLLSDRFSAERPKGSFSTLEIQRTEQGDSAMYLCASSLAGTFTGELFFGEGSRLTVL.

This chain connects TRBV30 to TRBJ2-1; 14 positions match TRBD2. The CDR3 contains 14 residues. Germline lookup yields CDR1 GTSNPN and CDR2 SVGIG (reference sequence). The V and J ends lost 4 bases and 9 bases, in that order; junction bases with no gene match: 5. In nucleotides, the CDR3 is TGTGCCTGGATGGGACTAGCGGGAGTTAGTGAGCAGTTCTTC. Translated, it gives CAWMGLAGVSEQFF.

The table lists this clone with a count of one. The chain employs TRBV5-1 and TRBJ1-1, with 9 bases aligning to TRBD1. CDR1 is SGHRS and CDR2 is YFSETQ in the germline V gene. After removal of 4 bases from V and 1 base from J, the junction contained 5 bases not matched to a gene. CDR3 length: 15 residues. CDR3 in amino acids: CASSQDRGRNTEAFF. CDR3 coding DNA: TGCGCCAGCAGCCAGGACAGGGGAAGGAACACTGAAGCTTTCTTT.

This sequence joins TRBV27 and TRBJ1-5; TRBD1 matches 10 bases. This CDR3 spans 13 amino acids. The V and J ends lost 4 bases and 9 bases, in that order; junction bases with no gene match: 3. Germline CDR1 reads MNHEY; CDR2 reads SMNVEV (reference sequence). The CDR3 DNA reads TGTGCCAGCAGTTCGGGACAGGGGCTGCCCCAGCATTTT. It is translated as CASSSGQGLPQHF.

This clone has just a few counts. V and J are TRBV20-1 and TRBJ1-4, with 8 bases fitting TRBD1. The length of the CDR3 is 11 residues. Per germline, CDR1 DFQATT and CDR2 SNEGSKA (reference sequence). V dropped 6 bases and J dropped 11; count of bases not matched to a gene: 5. In DNA form, the CDR3 reads TGCAGTGCGAGGACAGGGCGGAAACTGTTTTTT. This sequence encodes CSARTGRKLFF.

The rearrangement links TRBV29-1 to TRBJ1-2; D unresolved. V was cut by 5 bases and J by 8 bases, with 12 bases left in between. This CDR3 contains 11 residues. Germline CDR1 and CDR2: SQVTM and ANQGSEA. CDR3 loop: CSVREGGGYTF. For the CDR3, the DNA is TGCAGCGTTCGGGAGGGCGGCGGCTACACCTTC.

The rearrangement uses TRBV25-1 and TRBJ1-4, with 7 nucleotides matching TRBD1. Germline V gene lookup returns CDR1 MGHDK and CDR2 SYGVNS. This CDR3 has 15 residues. Unmatched junction bases numbered 2, after V lost 4 bases and J lost 0 bases. Here the CDR3 reads CASSGDRATNEKLFF. The DNA of the CDR3 is TGTGCCAGCAGTGGGGACAGAGCAACTAATGAAAAACTGTTTTTT.

The V gene is TRBV2, the J gene TRBJ2-3, with 10 nucleotides matching TRBD1. CDR3 length: 15 amino acids. V lost 4 bases and J lost 5; bases outside the gene matches: 6. Germline-derived CDR1 and CDR2 are SNHLY and FYNNEI. In DNA, the CDR3 is TGTGCCAGCAGTGGAGACAGGGGGCAGAAAGATACGCAGTATTTT. Translating gives CASSGDRGQKDTQYF.

This clone has only one observation. The chain employs TRBV6-5 and TRBJ2-3; possible D gene TRBD2, 6 bases. The CDR3 loop spans 15 amino acids. Trimming pared 8 bases from V and 1 base from J, leaving 16 bases between. Germline CDR1 MNHEY, CDR2 SVGAGI. Written as DNA, the CDR3 is TGTGCCAGCCCTAAGCCCTTAGCGGGCACAGATACGCAGTATTTT. Protein product: CASPKPLAGTDTQYF.

The chain links TRBV11-2 to TRBJ2-7; 7 bases line up with TRBD1. This CDR3 is built from 13 residues. Germline CDR1 is SGHAT and CDR2 is FQNNGV. V lost 8 bases and J lost 1; bases outside the gene matches: 5. CDR3 loop: CASGWDRSYEQYF. Written as DNA, the CDR3 is TGTGCCAGCGGCTGGGACAGATCCTACGAGCAGTACTTC.

The chain links TRBV9 to TRBJ1-5; weak D call: TRBD1 (5 bases). Germline CDR1 reads SGDLS; CDR2 reads YYNGEE. CDR3 size: 15 residues. Trimming stripped 4 bases from V and 3 bases from J, with 14 bases between. CDR3 DNA sequence: TGTGCCAGCAGCACCTTGGGGGGGGTCAATCAGCCCCAGCATTTT. This encodes CASSTLGGVNQPQHF.

This chain links TRBV4-1 with TRBJ2-2; D is unresolved. CDR3 size: 13 residues. The ends were cut back, 2 bases at V and 4 bases at J, with 5 bases in the middle. Germline assignment: CDR1 MGHRA and CDR2 YSYEKL. CDR3 sequence reads: CASSQTVTGELFF. As DNA, the CDR3 is TGCGCCAGCAGCCAAACAGTCACCGGGGAGCTGTTTTTT.

V is TRBV10-3 and J is TRBJ1-2; D unresolved. The V end was cut by 7 bases, the J end by 1 base, with 10 bases between. The germline V gene encodes CDR1 ENHRY and CDR2 SYGVKD. The CDR3 has 13 residues. The CDR3 nucleotides are TGTGCCATCAAGAGGGCCGATAACTATGGCTACACCTTC. This gives the protein CAIKRADNYGYTF.

This clone was observed once. This rearrangement joins TRBV28 to TRBJ1-2; maybe TRBD1 (5 bases). V lost 6 bases, J lost 2 bases, and 10 bases lay in between. The CDR3 runs to 13 residues. The germline CDR1 and CDR2 sequences are MDHEN and SYDVKM. CDR3 residues: CASRTVLNYGYTF. For the CDR3, the DNA is TGTGCCAGCAGGACAGTCTTGAACTATGGCTACACCTTC.

The chain is built from TRBV28 and TRBJ2-6; D may be TRBD2 (7 bases). Trimming pared 6 bases from V and 0 bases from J, leaving 15 bases between. This CDR3 has 17 amino acids. The germline CDR1 and CDR2 sequences are MDHEN and SYDVKM. CDR3 DNA sequence: TGTGCCAGCAGAGGGGAGGGACACACCTCTGGGGCCAACGTCCTGACTTTC. Encoded protein: CASRGEGHTSGANVLTF.

The chain carries TRBV7-9 and TRBJ2-7; D uncertain. Trimming removed 1 base from V and 2 bases from J, with 9 bases in between. This CDR3 region has 14 residues. Germline V gene data show CDR1 as SEHNR and CDR2 as FQNEAQ (reference sequence). CDR3 amino acids: CASSLGFAAYEQYF. The CDR3 coding sequence is TGTGCCAGCAGCTTAGGATTCGCGGCCTACGAGCAGTACTTC.

This rearrangement joins TRBV9 to TRBJ1-2; a weak D match, TRBD1 (5 bases). The CDR3 extends over 17 amino acids. Germline-derived CDR1 and CDR2 are SGDLS and YYNGEE. V was clipped by 0 bases and J by 4 bases, with 19 bases between them. The CDR3 nucleotides read TGTGCCAGCAGCGTAGATCAGCCTGGGGCAGGGATCTATGGCTACACCTTC. Its protein product is CASSVDQPGAGIYGYTF.

The chain links TRBV11-3 to TRBJ1-3; the D gene is possibly TRBD1 (5 bases). The length of the CDR3 is 13 residues. V was clipped by 1 base and J by 8 bases, with 9 bases between them. From germline, CDR1 is SGHNT and CDR2 YENEEA. DNA for the CDR3: TGTGCCAGCAGCTTAGGACAGTACGACACCATATATTTT. Its protein is CASSLGQYDTIYF.

This chain uses TRBV6-4 with TRBJ1-4; 7 positions agree with TRBD1. The J segment lost 8 bases and the V segment lost 6 bases, leaving 12 bases of the junction unmatched. CDR3 length equals 15 residues. Germline V gene sequence: CDR1 MRHNA, CDR2 SNTAGT. CDR3 coding DNA: TGTGCCAGCAGCAAAAATCCGACAGGGACCGAAAAACTGTTTTTT. This codes for CASSKNPTGTEKLFF.

This chain joins TRBV11-1 and TRBJ2-1; D unresolved. The CDR3 runs to 13 residues. CDR1 is SGHAT and CDR2 is FQDESV in the germline V gene (reference sequence). V was shortened by 11 bases and J by 0 bases, with 11 bases between the two germline ends. Written as DNA, the CDR3 is TGTGCCGCGACAACAAGCTCCTACAATGAGCAGTTCTTC. As protein: CAATTSSYNEQFF. Based on the CDR3 plus reference TRBV11-1 and TRBJ2-1, the full variable domain is EAEVAQSPRYKITEKSQAVAFWCDPISGHATLYWYRQILGQGPELLVQFQDESVVDDSQLPKDRFSAERLKGVDSTLKIQPAELGDSAMYLCAATTSSYNEQFFGPGTRLTVL.

The J gene is TRBJ2-5, the V gene TRBV29-1; 8 bases line up with TRBD1. Germline loops: CDR1 SQVTM, CDR2 ANQGSEA. The V segment lost 7 bases and the J segment 7 bases; nucleotides outside the gene matches: 14. The CDR3 contains 14 residues. CDR3 nucleotide sequence: TGCAGCGGGGCCGGGACAGGTCTTTCACCGACCCAGTACTTC. Translation gives CSGAGTGLSPTQYF.

The chain has TRBV27 and TRBJ2-7, with 11 bases identical to TRBD2. The V gene end was trimmed by 5 bases and the J gene end by 4 bases; junction bases not matched to a gene: 7. CDR1 and CDR2 from the germline V gene are MNHEY and SMNVEV (reference sequence). This CDR3 is built from 15 residues. CDR3 in amino acids: CASSHTSGSRYEQYF. The CDR3 DNA sequence: TGTGCCAGCAGTCATACTAGCGGGAGTCGATACGAGCAGTACTTC.

The V and J genes are TRBV27 and TRBJ1-4; 11 positions match TRBD1. The CDR3 is 16 amino acids. Germline-derived CDR1 and CDR2 are MNHEY and SMNVEV (reference sequence). V gave up 5 bases and J gave up 3 bases; unmatched junction bases: 5. The CDR3 region is CASSTDRGHANEKLFF. In DNA, the CDR3 is TGTGCCAGCAGTACGGACAGGGGGCATGCTAATGAAAAACTGTTTTTT.

The V and J genes are TRBV7-9 and TRBJ1-1; 9 bases fit TRBD1. This CDR3 is 15 amino acids long. V gave up 2 bases and J gave up 6 bases; unmatched junction bases: 7. The germline V gene has CDR1 SEHNR and CDR2 FQNEAQ (reference sequence). The chain's CDR3 is CASSLSGTGLAEAFF. The DNA for the CDR3 is TGTGCCAGCAGCTTATCGGGGACAGGGCTCGCTGAAGCTTTCTTT.

The chain couples TRBV6-1 to TRBJ2-7, with D possibly matching TRBD2 (6 bases). Trimming removed 4 bases from V and 6 bases from J, with 16 bases in between. Germline CDR1 and CDR2: MNHNS and SASEGT. The length of the CDR3 is 14 residues. The CDR3 loop reads CASSVVRLGGEQYF. Here the CDR3 DNA reads TGTGCCAGCAGTGTCGTGCGTTTGGGGGGCGAGCAGTACTTC.

This rearrangement joins TRBV2 to TRBJ2-2; tentatively, D is TRBD2 (6 bases). Germline V gene sequence: CDR1 SNHLY, CDR2 FYNNEI. The V end was cut by 1 base, the J end by 7 bases, with 13 bases between. This CDR3 has 15 amino acids. The CDR3 DNA follows: TGTGCCAGCAGTGAAGTGGGACTGGGGAACGGGGAGCTGTTTTTT. This gives the protein CASSEVGLGNGELFF.